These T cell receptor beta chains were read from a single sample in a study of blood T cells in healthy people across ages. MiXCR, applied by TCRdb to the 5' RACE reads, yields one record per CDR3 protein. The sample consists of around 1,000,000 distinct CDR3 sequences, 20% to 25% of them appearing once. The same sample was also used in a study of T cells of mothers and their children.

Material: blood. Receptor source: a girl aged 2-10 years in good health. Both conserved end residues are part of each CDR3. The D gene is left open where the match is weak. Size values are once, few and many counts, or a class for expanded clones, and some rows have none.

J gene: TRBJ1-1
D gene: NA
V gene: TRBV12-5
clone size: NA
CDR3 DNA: TGTGCTAGTGGTTTACCGGGGGGGATGAACACTGAAGCTTTCTTT
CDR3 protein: CASGLPGGMNTEAFF

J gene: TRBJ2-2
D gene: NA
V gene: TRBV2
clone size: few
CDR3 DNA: TGTGCCAGCAGTGAACGGTCCGGGGAGCTGTTTTTT
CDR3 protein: CASSERSGELFF

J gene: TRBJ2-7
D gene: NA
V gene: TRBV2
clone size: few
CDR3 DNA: TGTGCCAGCAGTGTAGGGGGGCAGGGCTCCCGCGGAGACGAGCAGTACTTC
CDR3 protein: CASSVGGQGSRGDEQYF

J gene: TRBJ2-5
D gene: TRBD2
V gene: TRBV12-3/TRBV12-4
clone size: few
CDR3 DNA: TGTGCCAGCGGCCGGCGGGGGATCCAAGAGACCCAGTACTTC
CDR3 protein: CASGRRGIQETQYF

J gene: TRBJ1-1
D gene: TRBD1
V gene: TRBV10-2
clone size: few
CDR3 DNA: TGCGCCAGCAGTCCCCGACAGGGCCCTAGGACTGAAGCTTTCTTT
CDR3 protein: CASSPRQGPRTEAFF

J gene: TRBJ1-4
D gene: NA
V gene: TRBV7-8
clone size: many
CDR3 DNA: TGTGCCAGCAGCACCGAGATGGCCCCCCCTCTGTTTTTT
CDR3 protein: CASSTEMAPPLFF

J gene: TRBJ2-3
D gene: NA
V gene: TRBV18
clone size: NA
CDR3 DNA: TGTGCCAGCTCACCTGAGTCGGGCTCTCACACAGATACGCAGTATTTT
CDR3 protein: CASSPESGSHTDTQYF

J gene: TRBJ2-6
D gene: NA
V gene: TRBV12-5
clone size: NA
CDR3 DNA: TGTGCTAGTGGTTTGGTAGACGGGTCTGGGGCCAACGTCCTGACTTTC
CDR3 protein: CASGLVDGSGANVLTF

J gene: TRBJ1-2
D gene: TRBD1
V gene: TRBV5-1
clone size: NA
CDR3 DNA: TGCGCCAGCAGCTTGATACAGGGGACTGATGGCTACACCTTC
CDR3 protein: CASSLIQGTDGYTF

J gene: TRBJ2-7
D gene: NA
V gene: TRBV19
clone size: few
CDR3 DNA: TGTGCCAGTAGTATTGGGGGCAACTACGAGCAGTACTTC
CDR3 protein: CASSIGGNYEQYF

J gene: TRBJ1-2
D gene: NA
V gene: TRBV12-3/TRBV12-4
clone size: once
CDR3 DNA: TGTGCCGGCAGCCTTAACCGGGGGAATGGCTACACCTTC
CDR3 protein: CAGSLNRGNGYTF

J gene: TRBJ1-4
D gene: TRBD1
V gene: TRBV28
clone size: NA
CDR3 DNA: TGTGCCAGCAGTTTAGATGTAGGGACAGGGAATGAAAAACTGTTTTTT
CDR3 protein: CASSLDVGTGNEKLFF

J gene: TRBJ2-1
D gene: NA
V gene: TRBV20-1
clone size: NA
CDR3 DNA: TGCAGTGCTAGAGATCTACAGGGAAATGAGCAGTTCTTC
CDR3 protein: CSARDLQGNEQFF

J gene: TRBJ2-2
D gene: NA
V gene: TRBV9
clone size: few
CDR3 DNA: TGTGCCAGCAGCGTAGAGGGGGGGCGCGTCACCGGGGAGCTGTTTTTT
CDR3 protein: CASSVEGGRVTGELFF

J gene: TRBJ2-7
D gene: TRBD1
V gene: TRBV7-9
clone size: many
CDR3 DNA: TGTGCCAGCAGTTTGGGACAGAACGAGCAGTACTTC
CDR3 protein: CASSLGQNEQYF

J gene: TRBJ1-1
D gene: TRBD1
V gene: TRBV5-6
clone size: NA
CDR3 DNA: TGTGCCAGCAGCCCCCGGACAGGGATTGACACTGAAGCTTTCTTT
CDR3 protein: CASSPRTGIDTEAFF

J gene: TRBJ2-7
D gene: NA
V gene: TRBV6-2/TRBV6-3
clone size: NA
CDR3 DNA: TGTGCCAGCAGTTACATCCTCACGGGCGACGAGCAGTACTTC
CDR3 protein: CASSYILTGDEQYF

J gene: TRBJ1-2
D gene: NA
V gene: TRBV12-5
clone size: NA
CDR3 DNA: TGTGCTAGTGGTTTCAGTTTTTATGGCTACACCTTC
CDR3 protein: CASGFSFYGYTF

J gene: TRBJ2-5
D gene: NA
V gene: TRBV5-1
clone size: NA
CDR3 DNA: TGCGCCAGCTGCCGAGGGGAGGGGGCAGGAGAGACCCAGTACTTC
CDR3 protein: CASCRGEGAGETQYF

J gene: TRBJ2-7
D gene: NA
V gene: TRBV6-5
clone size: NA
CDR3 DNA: TGTGCCACCGGGCGCTACGAGCAGTACTTC
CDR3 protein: CATGRYEQYF

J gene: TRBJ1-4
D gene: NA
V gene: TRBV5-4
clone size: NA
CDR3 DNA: TGTGCCAGCAGCTTGTTTCCTAATGAAAAACTGTTTTTT
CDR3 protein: CASSLFPNEKLFF

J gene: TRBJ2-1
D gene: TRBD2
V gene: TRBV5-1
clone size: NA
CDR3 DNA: TGCGCCAGCAGCTTGGTTAGCGGGACCTACAATGAGCAGTTCTTC
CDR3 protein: CASSLVSGTYNEQFF

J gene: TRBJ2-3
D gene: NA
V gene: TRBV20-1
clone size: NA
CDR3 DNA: TGCAGTGCTAGATTCCTGGAGAGTAGCACAGATACGCAGTATTTT
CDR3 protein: CSARFLESSTDTQYF

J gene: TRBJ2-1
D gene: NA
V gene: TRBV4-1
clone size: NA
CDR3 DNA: TGCGCCAGCAGCCCCCTTGGTAAGGGGGGCAATGAGCAGTTCTTC
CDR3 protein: CASSPLGKGGNEQFF

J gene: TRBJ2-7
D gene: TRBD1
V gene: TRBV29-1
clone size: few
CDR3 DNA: TGCAGCGCCGTCCCGACAGGGACCTACGAGCAGTACTTC
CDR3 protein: CSAVPTGTYEQYF

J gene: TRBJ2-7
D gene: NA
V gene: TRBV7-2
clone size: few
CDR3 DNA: TGTGCCAGCTCGTCTTGGGTAGCTCTTTCCTACGAGCAGTACTTC
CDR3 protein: CASSSWVALSYEQYF

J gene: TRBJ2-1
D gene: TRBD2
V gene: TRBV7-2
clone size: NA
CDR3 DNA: TGTGCCAGCAGCTCGGTAGGACTAGCGACGTACAATGAGCAGTTCTTC
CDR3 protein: CASSSVGLATYNEQFF

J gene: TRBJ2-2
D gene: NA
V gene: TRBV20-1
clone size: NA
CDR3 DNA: TGCAGTGCTAGGCCCCAGGGGTCGAACACCGGGGAGCTGTTTTTT
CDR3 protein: CSARPQGSNTGELFF

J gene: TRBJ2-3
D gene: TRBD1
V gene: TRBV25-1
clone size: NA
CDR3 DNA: TGTGCCAGCAGTTCTGACAGGGCTGGAGATACGCAGTATTTT
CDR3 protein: CASSSDRAGDTQYF

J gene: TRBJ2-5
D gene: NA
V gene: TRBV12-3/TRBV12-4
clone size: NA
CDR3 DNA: TGTGCCAGCAGCCCTGGACTAATCGAGCAGTCCTTC
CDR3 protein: CASSPGLIEQSF

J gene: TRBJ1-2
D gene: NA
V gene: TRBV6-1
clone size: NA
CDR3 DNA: TGTGCCAGCAGCCGATCAGGGCAGTCTAGCTATGGCTACACCTTC
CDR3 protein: CASSRSGQSSYGYTF

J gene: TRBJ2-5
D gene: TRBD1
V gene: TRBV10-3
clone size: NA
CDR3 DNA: TGTGCCACCAGGATAACAGGGGGCCGGCAAGAGACCCAGTACTTC
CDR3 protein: CATRITGGRQETQYF

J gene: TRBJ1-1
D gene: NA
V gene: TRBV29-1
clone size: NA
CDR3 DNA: TGCAGCGTTGTGGGTGATTTCGGCACTGAAGCTTTCTTT
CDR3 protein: CSVVGDFGTEAFF

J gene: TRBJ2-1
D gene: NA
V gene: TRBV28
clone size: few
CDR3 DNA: TGTGCCAGCAGCGACCCTGGGCCTAATGAGCAGTTCTTC
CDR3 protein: CASSDPGPNEQFF

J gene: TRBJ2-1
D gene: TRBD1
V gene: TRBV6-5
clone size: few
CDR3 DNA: TGTGCCAGCAGCTACCCCGGGACAGGGCTCGATGAGCAGTTCTTC
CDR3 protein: CASSYPGTGLDEQFF

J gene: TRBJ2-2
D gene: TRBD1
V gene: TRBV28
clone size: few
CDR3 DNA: TGTGCCAGCAGCCAAGAAGACAGGGGCGGGACCGGGGAGCTGTTTTTT
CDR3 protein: CASSQEDRGGTGELFF

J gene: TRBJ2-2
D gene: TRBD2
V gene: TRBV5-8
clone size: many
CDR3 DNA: TGTGCCAGCAGCTACGGTAGCGGGGGGTTGACCGGGGAGCTGTTTTTT
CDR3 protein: CASSYGSGGLTGELFF

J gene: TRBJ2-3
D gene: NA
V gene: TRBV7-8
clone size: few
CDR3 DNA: TGTGCCAGCAGCTTAGAGGCGGGCCTTCTCACAGATACGCAGTATTTT
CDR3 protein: CASSLEAGLLTDTQYF

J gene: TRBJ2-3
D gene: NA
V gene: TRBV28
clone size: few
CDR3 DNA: TGTGCCAGCAGTTTCATAGGAAGGGAAGGGGCAGATACGCAGTATTTT
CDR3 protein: CASSFIGREGADTQYF

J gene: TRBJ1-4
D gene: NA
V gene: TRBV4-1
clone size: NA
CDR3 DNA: TGCGCCAGCAGCCAATTCGGGACGCCAACTAATGAAAAACTGTTTTTT
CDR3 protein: CASSQFGTPTNEKLFF

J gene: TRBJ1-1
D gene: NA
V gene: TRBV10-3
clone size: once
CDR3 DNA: TGTGCCATCAGTGATTCAAACATGAACACTGAAGCTTTCTTT
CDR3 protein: CAISDSNMNTEAFF